A single sample is the source of the 22 T cell receptor beta chains below, sequenced in a study of T-cell reconstitution after alpha-beta-depleted transplantation in children. General study findings and limits: Fresh T-cell production supplied most of the T-cell counts and diversity seen one year after transplant.

Preparation of the TCRbeta library was carried out with unique molecular identifiers. Each CDR3 protein is one row after TCRdb ran MiXCR on the PCR reads. The repertoire holds approximately 300,000 distinct CDR3 sequences, with about 7.3% as singletons. These receptors have no identified antigens. Sequencing was performed on peripheral blood, taken 360 days after TCRalphabeta/CD19-depleted stem cell transplant. These receptor sequences come from a female patient aged 2-9 years who had a stem cell transplant for Fanconi anemia, so the T cells may come from the graft donor.

This chain uses TRBV12-5 with TRBJ2-1, with D tentatively TRBD1 (6 bases). V lost 6 bases, J lost 10 bases, and 16 bases lay in between. Germline CDR1 LGHNT, CDR2 FRNRAP. The CDR3 sequence is 13 residues long. The chain's CDR3 is CASGRISGEEQFF. CDR3 DNA sequence: TGTGCTAGTGGCCGAATCTCAGGGGAGGAGCAGTTCTTC.

This clonotype was seen a few times. DNA for the CDR3: TGTGCCAGCAGTTACTCCCGATCCTACGAGCAGTACTTC. Its protein product is CASSYSRSYEQYF. The chain combines TRBV6-2 or TRBV6-3 with TRBJ2-7; D gene unclear. Trimming removed 0 bases from V and 1 base from J, with 4 bases in between. CDR3 size: 13 residues. Germline CDR1 is MNHEY and CDR2 is SVGEGT.

The chain combines TRBV7-3 with TRBJ1-1; maybe TRBD1 (5 bases). This CDR3 region has 13 residues. Trimming removed 2 bases at V and 6 bases at J, with 10 bases between. Germline CDR1 and CDR2: SGHTA and FQGTGA. CDR3 in DNA: TGTGCCAGCAGCTTAGCGTGGGGCTCTGAAGCTTTCTTT. Amino acids: CASSLAWGSEAFF.

The V gene is TRBV6-2 or TRBV6-3, the J gene TRBJ2-7; unclear D gene. V was cut by 2 bases and J by 9 bases, with 17 bases left in between. CDR1 is MNHEY and CDR2 is SVGEGT in the germline V gene. The CDR3 is 14 residues long. The CDR3 loop is CASSYPPPELRQYF. The DNA for the CDR3 is TGTGCCAGCAGTTACCCTCCACCGGAACTGCGGCAGTACTTC.

The chain carries TRBV5-1 and TRBJ2-7, with a possible D match to TRBD1 (6 bases). The CDR3 spans 17 residues. Per the germline V gene, CDR1 is SGHRS and CDR2 is YFSETQ. Deletions cut 2 bases from V and 8 bases from J, with 26 bases between. In nucleotides, the CDR3 is TGCGCCAGCAGCTTAGGCATTTCGGGACACGTATTCGAGCAGCAGTACTTC. Protein sequence: CASSLGISGHVFEQQYF. Supplemented by reference TRBV5-1 and TRBJ2-7, the full variable domain reads KAGVTQTPRYLIKTRGQQVTLSCSPISGHRSVSWYQQTPGQGLQFLFEYFSETQRNKGNFPGRFSGRQFSNSRSEMNVSTLELGDSALYLCASSLGISGHVFEQQYFGPGTRLTVT.

This clonotype was found many times. The V and J genes are TRBV7-9 and TRBJ2-6; tentatively, D is TRBD1 (6 bases). This CDR3 is 16 amino acids long. Per the germline V gene, CDR1 is SEHNR and CDR2 is FQNEAQ (reference sequence). Trimming cost V 0 bases and J 4 bases, with 10 bases left between them. The CDR3 DNA is TGTGCCAGCAGCTTAGCTCGGACAGCCGGGGCCAACGTCCTGACTTTC. Its protein product is CASSLARTAGANVLTF.

This clonotype was detected once. Given a much more abundant clone one base away, this may be a read error. The chain uses TRBV4-1 and TRBJ2-7, with D perhaps matching TRBD1 (5 bases). The CDR3 is 15 amino acids. V lost 3 bases to trimming and J lost 3 bases, with 15 bases between them. In germline, CDR1 is MGHRA, CDR2 YSYEKL. The CDR3 DNA reads TGCGCCAGCAGCCATGATCTCACAGGCTACTACGAGCAGTACTTC. Protein product: CASSHDLTGYYEQYF.

This clonotype came up many times. The CDR3 sequence is CAISITGAGGEQYF. The CDR3 DNA is TGTGCCATCAGCATAACAGGGGCCGGAGGCGAGCAGTACTTC. The rearrangement joins TRBV10-3 to TRBJ2-7; 7 nucleotides match TRBD1. The CDR3 has 14 amino acids. CDR1 and CDR2 from the germline V gene are ENHRY and SYGVKD. Trimming cost V 6 bases and J 6 bases; bases outside gene matches: 11.

This clonotype was counted many times. The chain uses TRBV11-2 and TRBJ2-2, with no clear D. Germline V gene lookup returns CDR1 SGHAT and CDR2 FQNNGV. The CDR3 is made up of 12 amino acids. The ends were cut back, 3 bases at V and 4 bases at J, with 3 bases in the middle. CDR3 protein: CASSFSTGELFF. The DNA for the CDR3 is TGTGCCAGCAGCTTTAGCACCGGGGAGCTGTTTTTT.

This clonotype was counted ten times or more. The V and J genes are TRBV15 and TRBJ2-7; D gene ambiguous. The CDR3 is 14 residues long. The V gene's germline CDR1 is LNHNV and CDR2 YYDKDF (reference sequence). Trimming left V 6 bases short and J 3 bases short, with 15 bases between. The CDR3 sequence is CATSANFWGYEQYF. In nucleotides, the CDR3 is TGTGCCACCAGTGCAAACTTCTGGGGCTACGAGCAGTACTTC.

J is TRBJ2-3 and V is TRBV9; 8 bases are a match to TRBD1. Looked up from germline, CDR1 is SGDLS and CDR2 is YYNGEE. The CDR3 extends over 16 amino acids. V shed 0 bases, J shed 1 base, and the junction held 4 bases outside the gene matches. DNA of the CDR3: TGTGCCAGCAGCGTAGCGGTGACAGGGGGCACAGATACGCAGTATTTT. This encodes CASSVAVTGGTDTQYF.

The chain is built from TRBV6-2 or TRBV6-3 and TRBJ2-2; 9 nucleotides match TRBD1. Germline V gene data show CDR1 as MNHEY and CDR2 as SVGEGT. With 7 bases clipped from V and 4 bases from J, the junction kept 10 bases outside the gene matches. The CDR3 sequence is 16 residues long. CDR3 DNA sequence: TGTGCCAGCACTCTAACCGGACAGGGGAGCACCGGGGAGCTGTTTTTT. Its protein product is CASTLTGQGSTGELFF.

This clonotype has a count of ten or more. The V gene is TRBV2, the J gene TRBJ2-1; D tentatively reads TRBD1 or TRBD2 (5 bases each). Germline CDR1 is SNHLY and CDR2 is FYNNEI. The CDR3 runs 13 residues. V lost 5 bases to trimming and J lost 9 bases, with 14 bases between them. The CDR3 region is CASSPGTLGEQFF. Here the CDR3 DNA reads TGTGCCAGCAGTCCCGGGACCCTCGGTGAGCAGTTCTTC.

This clonotype has a count of ten or more. CDR3 protein: CASSPWGDSTDTQYF. The CDR3 bases are TGTGCCAGCAGTCCCTGGGGGGATAGCACAGATACGCAGTATTTT. V usage is TRBV7-9 and J usage is TRBJ2-3; the D gene is possibly TRBD2 (6 bases). The CDR3 runs to 15 residues. The ends were cut back, 6 bases at V and 0 bases at J, with 13 bases in the middle. The germline CDR1 and CDR2 sequences are SEHNR and FQNEAQ (reference sequence).

This clonotype was seen many times. V gene TRBV6-5 combines with J gene TRBJ1-2; D is unresolved. The CDR3 runs to 15 residues. Germline values: CDR1 MNHEY, CDR2 SVGAGI. V was trimmed by 5 bases and J by 0 bases, leaving 13 bases between them. As DNA, the CDR3 is TGTGCCAGCAGTCCCCTGTGGGGAGCTAACTATGGCTACACCTTC. This gives the protein CASSPLWGANYGYTF.

This clonotype showed up many times. The chain links TRBV14 to TRBJ2-3; D unclear. The V end was cut by 0 bases, the J end by 2 bases, with 3 bases between. The length of the CDR3 is 13 residues. Germline CDR1 is SGHDN and CDR2 is FVKESK. The CDR3 region is CASSQEITDTQYF. The CDR3 DNA is TGTGCCAGCAGCCAAGAGATCACAGATACGCAGTATTTT.

At least ten counts were recorded for this clonotype. A junction boundary mismatches the germline segment, possibly from a read error. The chain employs TRBV7-9 and TRBJ2-5; D is unclear. Germline loops: CDR1 SEHNR, CDR2 FQNEAQ (reference sequence). This CDR3 is 14 amino acids long. The CDR3 sequence: CASRLGFTEKTQYF. The DNA of the CDR3 is TGTGCCAGCAGGTTAGGGTTTACGGAGAAGACCCAGTACTTC.

By its share, this clonotype is medium-sized. The genes are TRBV12-3 or TRBV12-4 and TRBJ2-7; D perhaps matches TRBD1 (6 bases). The V end lost 6 bases, the J end lost 3 bases, and 12 bases lay between the germline ends. The CDR3 runs to 13 residues. The CDR3 region has the DNA TGTGCCAGCAGCCTCCAGGGGAACTACGAGCAGTACTTC. Translated, it gives CASSLQGNYEQYF.

The table lists this clonotype with many counts. The V call is TRBV6-2 or TRBV6-3, the J call TRBJ2-2; no definite D call. This CDR3 has 14 residues. Germline-derived CDR1 and CDR2 are MNHEY and SVGEGT. V was pared by 2 bases and J by 4 bases, with 8 bases between. CDR3 sequence reads: CASSYIRTTGELFF. As DNA, the CDR3 is TGTGCCAGCAGTTACATCCGGACCACCGGGGAGCTGTTTTTT.

This clonotype was recorded many times. The chain uses TRBV20-1 and TRBJ2-3; D gene ambiguous. V was shortened by 3 bases and J by 2 bases, with 9 bases between the two germline ends. The germline V gene has CDR1 DFQATT and CDR2 SNEGSKA (reference sequence). CDR3 length equals 13 residues. The CDR3 DNA is TGCAGTGCTAGTATGCGGAACACAGATACGCAGTATTTT. It translates to CSASMRNTDTQYF.

This clonotype was recorded many times. The chain recombines TRBV7-2 with TRBJ2-2, with D perhaps given as TRBD1 or TRBD2 (5 bases each). CDR1 is SGHTA, CDR2 FQGNSA, per germline. CDR3 size: 13 residues. V lost 5 bases, J lost 11 bases, and 15 bases lay in between. The CDR3 loop is CASSLVRDGELFF. The CDR3 bases are TGTGCCAGCAGCCTAGTTCGGGACGGTGAGCTGTTTTTT.

The chain uses TRBV7-9 and TRBJ1-1; 9 nucleotides align to TRBD1. Germline V CDR1 and CDR2: SEHNR, FQNEAQ (reference sequence). The CDR3 consists of 13 residues. J lost 7 bases, V lost 2 bases, and 2 bases had no gene match. The CDR3 protein is CASSLYRGLEAFF. The CDR3, as DNA: TGTGCCAGCAGCTTATACAGGGGGCTTGAAGCTTTCTTT.